The 12 T cell receptor beta chains below all came from one sample that was sequenced in a study of T cells in Graves' hyperthyroidism and ophthalmopathy. RNA transcripts provided the source from which TCR beta CDR3 regions were amplified. When the TCR CDR3 underwent first-round RT-PCR, the HTBI primer set was used. One entry per CDR3 protein results from TCRdb running MiXCR on the multiplex PCR reads. The data show about 350,000 distinct CDR3 sequences, approximately 13% seen once. The sequencing sample was made of blood. The receptors were gathered from a woman in her twenties or thirties with Graves' hyperthyroidism.

The rearrangement joins TRBV29-1 to TRBJ1-1; D call uncertain. The V and J ends lost 4 bases and 2 bases respectively, with 14 bases between them. CDR1 is SQVTM, CDR2 ANQGSEA, per germline. This CDR3 region has 14 residues. The DNA of the CDR3 is TGCAGCGTTGTCTCTCGCAGAAAAAACACTGAAGCTTTCTTT. This codes for CSVVSRRKNTEAFF.

This clonotype was seen many times. The chain links TRBV7-9 to TRBJ1-2; D might be TRBD1 (6 bases). The CDR3 loop spans 15 amino acids. The V gene's germline CDR1 is SEHNR and CDR2 FQNEAQ (reference sequence). Trimming pared 4 bases from V and 4 bases from J, leaving 16 bases between. This CDR3 is CASSSRTADAYGYTF. CDR3 coding DNA: TGTGCCAGCAGCTCTCGGACAGCCGACGCCTATGGCTACACCTTC. Full variable domain (missing parts from reference TRBV7-9 and TRBJ1-2): DTGVSQNPRHKITKRGQNVTFRCDPISEHNRLYWYRQTLGQGPEFLTYFQNEAQLEKSRLLSDRFSAERPKGSFSTLEIQRTEQGDSAMYLCASSSRTADAYGYTFGSGTRLTVV.

This clonotype appeared many times. J is TRBJ2-7 and V is TRBV12-3 or TRBV12-4, with a weak D call TRBD2 (6 bases). V shed 5 bases and J shed 5 bases, with 16 bases lying between them. The length of the CDR3 is 14 residues. CDR3 sequence: CASSVRDWGNEQYF. CDR3 in DNA: TGTGCCAGCAGTGTTCGGGACTGGGGCAACGAGCAGTACTTC.

This clonotype came up a few times. This chain connects TRBV11-3 to TRBJ2-2; TRBD1 is a possible D gene (5 bases). V lost 5 bases and J 1 base, leaving 14 bases between the germline ends. The CDR3 extends over 16 amino acids. Per the germline V gene, CDR1 is SGHNT and CDR2 is YENEEA. The CDR3 DNA follows: TGTGCCAGCAGCCAAGGCAGGGCCTTGAACACCGGGGAGCTGTTTTTT. Its translation: CASSQGRALNTGELFF.

This clonotype was counted ten times or more. This chain connects TRBV11-2 to TRBJ2-1; D gene ambiguous. CDR3 length: 12 residues. Germline V lookup: CDR1 SGHAT, CDR2 FQNNGV. V lost 5 bases and J 8 bases, leaving 10 bases between the germline ends. The CDR3 region has the DNA TGTGCCAGCAGCATTTTCAATTATGAGCAGTTCTTC. Amino acid sequence: CASSIFNYEQFF.

The chain links TRBV4-3 to TRBJ2-7; D unclear. With 4 bases removed from V and 5 bases from J, the gap between germline ends came to 15 bases. Germline lookup yields CDR1 LGHNA and CDR2 YSLEER. CDR3 length: 14 residues. CDR3 sequence: CASSPMRFIHEQYF. CDR3 in DNA: TGCGCCAGCAGCCCCATGCGCTTTATCCACGAGCAGTACTTC.

The V gene is TRBV20-1, the J gene TRBJ2-5; D unresolved. V lost 2 bases to trimming and J lost 2 bases, with 9 bases between them. Per germline, CDR1 DFQATT and CDR2 SNEGSKA (reference sequence). CDR3 length equals 13 residues. The CDR3 DNA sequence: TGCAGTGCTAGACAAGTGCCTCAAGAGACCCAGTACTTC. Protein: CSARQVPQETQYF.

The rearrangement links TRBV29-1 to TRBJ1-1, with unresolved D. Trimming stripped 6 bases from V and 4 bases from J, with 18 bases between. The CDR3 has 14 amino acids. Germline V gene sequence: CDR1 SQVTM, CDR2 ANQGSEA. DNA of the CDR3: TGCAGCGTAGCGGAAGGGCCCGCCGGCACTGAAGCTTTCTTT. It specifies CSVAEGPAGTEAFF.

The rearrangement links TRBV7-2 to TRBJ2-4, with 8 bases fitting TRBD2. The CDR3 consists of 21 residues. Trimming took 5 bases from V and 0 from J; bases not matched to a gene: 21. Germline V CDR1 and CDR2: SGHTA, FQGNSA. The CDR3 protein is CASSPADRPSSGMLAKNIQYF. The CDR3 DNA reads TGTGCCAGCAGCCCCGCCGACAGGCCGAGTAGCGGGATGCTAGCCAAAAACATTCAGTACTTC.

The rearrangement uses TRBV6-1 and TRBJ2-7, with D possibly TRBD2 on 6 matching bases. V was shortened by 8 bases and J by 2 bases, with 10 bases between the two germline ends. CDR3 length: 12 amino acids. The germline V gene has CDR1 MNHNS and CDR2 SASEGT. CDR3: CASGGFTYEQYF. The CDR3 region has the DNA TGTGCCAGCGGGGGGTTCACCTACGAGCAGTACTTC.

The gene calls are TRBV7-9 and TRBJ2-1, with TRBD1 identical over 7 bases. With V trimmed by 2 bases and J by 6 bases, 10 bases remained unmatched. This CDR3 region has 16 residues. Germline CDR1 and CDR2: SEHNR and FQNEAQ (reference sequence). CDR3 sequence (DNA): TGTGCCAGCAGCTTATGCGGTGGACAGGACCCCAATGAGCAGTTCTTC. Its translation is CASSLCGGQDPNEQFF.

This clonotype was detected many times. This rearrangement joins TRBV5-4 to TRBJ2-5; 10 positions match TRBD2. Germline V gene lookup returns CDR1 SGHNT and CDR2 YYREEE (reference sequence). V lost 4 bases, J lost 4 bases, and 4 bases stayed unmatched. The CDR3 is 14 amino acids. CDR3 region: CASSPSGSGETQYF. The DNA of the CDR3 is TGTGCCAGCAGCCCTAGCGGGAGTGGAGAGACCCAGTACTTC.